This TCR beta chain comes out of a study of cytomegalovirus exposure and HLA in healthy donors. Points from the study as a whole: Later on, an analysis tied 15,000 to 20,000 TCR beta sequences to HLA alleles at 0.05 false discovery rate. TCR beta V segments were, for the most part, productive about 87% or about 30% of the time in an earlier analysis. Evidence from a later analysis indicated that most CMV-associated TCR beta chains looked HLA-restricted. One later analysis reportedly identified an Asian-associated ancestry cluster that showed fewer N-insertions than the roughly 600-donor mean.

The PCR had 60 Vbeta and 13 Jbeta primers. Clones were sequenced by immunoSEQ multiplex PCR, and TCRdb holds only the in-frame ones, with some missing. The table lists 90,000 to 95,000 clones, approximately 84% of them singletons, with about 1.2% in the top ten. A few counts support this clone. Its antigen is not identified. The TCR was taken from a girl aged 2 to 9 in good health and CMV-seropositive. Sequences were obtained from PBMCs.

In DNA, the CDR3 is TGTGCCAGTAGTGCTCTGACAGGGGTCGGCTACGCCAAAAACATTCAGTACTTC. Its translation: CASSALTGVGYAKNIQYF. This chain joins TRBV19 and TRBJ2-4; 8 nucleotides agree with TRBD1. V was pared by 5 bases and J by 1 base, with 13 bases of the junction left unmatched. CDR3 length: 18 residues. Per the germline V gene, CDR1 is LNHDA and CDR2 is SQIVND (reference sequence).